This is a list of T cell receptor beta chains from one sample in a study of early T cells in non-severe SARS-CoV-2 infection. TCRdb re-called the 5' RACE reads with MiXCR, one entry per CDR3 protein. Here the sample spans roughly 35,000 distinct CDR3 sequences, about 7% being singletons. Sample: whole blood. These receptor sequences come from an adult who was a healthcare worker with PCR-confirmed SARS-CoV-2 infection or an uninfected control (not recorded which). The CDR3 runs from the conserved cysteine through the conserved F or W. The D gene is left open where the match is weak. Not all rows give a size; the values are once, few, many and, for expanded clones, a class.

d_call | clone_size | j_call | v_call | cdr3_nt | cdr3_aa
NA | NA | TRBJ2-1 | TRBV7-3 | TGTGCCAGCAGTCCAAGCGGGCCGTCCTACAATGAGCAGTTCTTC | CASSPSGPSYNEQFF
TRBD1 | NA | TRBJ2-1 | TRBV28 | TGTGCCAGCAGTTTAACCGGGACAGGGAACAATGAGCAGTTCTTC | CASSLTGTGNNEQFF
TRBD2 | many | TRBJ2-5 | TRBV19 | TGTGCCAGTCGAGAGACTAGCGTATCTCAAGAGACCCAGTACTTC | CASRETSVSQETQYF
TRBD1 | many | TRBJ2-1 | TRBV12-3/TRBV12-4 | TGTGCCAGCATAGGGGGCCTGAATGAGCAGTTCTTC | CASIGGLNEQFF
TRBD1 | many | TRBJ2-7 | TRBV5-1 | TGCGCCAGCAGCTCGGGACAGGGTCACGGCGAGCAGTACTTC | CASSSGQGHGEQYF
NA | few | TRBJ2-1 | TRBV19 | TGTGCCAGTAGTATATTGGCGGGAAGCTCCTACAATGAGCAGTTCTTC | CASSILAGSSYNEQFF
NA | many | TRBJ1-6 | TRBV6-5 | TGTGCCAGCAGTTACCTGCGGGGAGTAAGTTCACCCCTCCACTTT | CASSYLRGVSSPLHF
TRBD1 | NA | TRBJ2-1 | TRBV9 | TGTGCCAGCAAAGGGACAGGGGAGAATGAGCAGTTCTTC | CASKGTGENEQFF
NA | NA | TRBJ2-4 | TRBV28 | TGTGCCAGCAGCCTCGCGGGGATTTCCAAAAACATTCAGTACTTC | CASSLAGISKNIQYF
NA | many | TRBJ1-4 | TRBV20-1 | TGCAGTGCTAGAGAAGGCGGGCAACTGTTTTTT | CSAREGGQLFF
TRBD1 | NA | TRBJ2-2 | TRBV3-1 | TGTGCCAGCAGCCTCGGACAGGGTGGCACCGGGGAGCTGTTTTTT | CASSLGQGGTGELFF
TRBD1 | few | TRBJ2-1 | TRBV4-2 | TGTGCCAGCAGTCAAGCAGGACAGGGCGCGGATGAGCAGTTCTTC | CASSQAGQGADEQFF
NA | NA | TRBJ1-2 | TRBV6-5 | TGTGCCAGCACCAGGGGCAGAGATCTCTATGGCTACACCTTC | CASTRGRDLYGYTF
TRBD2 | many | TRBJ2-1 | TRBV27 | TGTGCCAGCAGTAGGGGACTAGCGGGAGATCAGCCAGGAAATGAGCAGTTCTTC | CASSRGLAGDQPGNEQFF
TRBD2 | NA | TRBJ2-1 | TRBV20-1 | TGCAGTCAAGGTAGCGGGAGGGCCCGAGTCTCCAATGAGCAGTTCTTC | CSQGSGRARVSNEQFF
NA | few | TRBJ2-2 | TRBV27 | TGTGCCAGCAGAGCCACGAACACCGGGGAGCTGTTTTTT | CASRATNTGELFF
TRBD2 | NA | TRBJ2-3 | TRBV10-3 | TGTGCCATTTTAGCGGGAGTTGGCACAGATACGCAGTATTTT | CAILAGVGTDTQYF
NA | many | TRBJ1-1 | TRBV10-3 | TGTGCCATCAGTGAGTCGACTGGCGAAGAAGCTTTCTTT | CAISESTGEEAFF
NA | few | TRBJ2-7 | TRBV10-3 | TGTGCCATCAATGAGGAGGAAGCCTCCTACGAGCAGTACTTC | CAINEEEASYEQYF
TRBD2 | few | TRBJ2-3 | TRBV19 | TGTGCCGTGCGGCGGGAGAGCACAGATACGCAGTATTTT | CAVRRESTDTQYF
NA | many | TRBJ2-1 | TRBV5-6 | TGTGCCAGCAGCCCCGCTGCCTTCTCCTACAATGAGCAGTTCTTC | CASSPAAFSYNEQFF
TRBD1 | NA | TRBJ1-1 | TRBV19 | TGTGCCAGTAGTTCGACAGGGAGGACTGAAGCTTTCTTT | CASSSTGRTEAFF
NA | many | TRBJ1-5 | TRBV2 | TGTGCCAGCAGTGAAATGGGTAGCAATCAGCCCCAGCATTTT | CASSEMGSNQPQHF
NA | NA | TRBJ1-5 | TRBV20-1 | TGCAGTGCTAGTACTCAGGCTACCCAGCATTTT | CSASTQATQHF
NA | many | TRBJ1-5 | TRBV7-9 | TGTGCCAGCAGCCTCTCCCCAGGGCATCAGCCCCAGCATTTT | CASSLSPGHQPQHF
NA | NA | TRBJ1-5 | TRBV7-9 | TGTGCCACCACAAACGACAATCAGCCCCAGCATTTT | CATTNDNQPQHF
TRBD2 | many | TRBJ2-6 | TRBV7-8 | TGTGCCAGCAGCTTAGATCTTCTAGCGGGAATAGACGGTTCTGGGGCCAACGTCCTGACTTTC | CASSLDLLAGIDGSGANVLTF
NA | many | TRBJ2-1 | TRBV6-4 | TGTGCCAGCAGTGACTCTTCCCCCAGCAATGAGCAGTTCTTC | CASSDSSPSNEQFF
TRBD2 | NA | TRBJ2-7 | TRBV5-1 | TGCGCCAGCAGTCCGGGACTAGCGGCCTACGAGCAGTACTTC | CASSPGLAAYEQYF
NA | many | TRBJ2-5 | TRBV12-3/TRBV12-4 | TGTGCCAGCAGTTTTTGGAGGGAGACCCAGTACTTC | CASSFWRETQYF
NA | NA | TRBJ2-7 | TRBV7-9 | TGTGCCAGCAGCTTAGGCACTAGCCGCGAGCAGTACTTC | CASSLGTSREQYF
NA | many | TRBJ2-1 | TRBV3-1 | TGTGCCAGCAGCCAAGATCAGCCTAGCCCCATGTTCTTC | CASSQDQPSPMFF
NA | NA | TRBJ1-1 | TRBV5-1 | TGCGCCAGCAGCCCTATGCTGGGGCTGGGCACTGAAGTTTTCTTT | CASSPMLGLGTEVFF
TRBD2 | few | TRBJ2-3 | TRBV2 | TGTGCCAGCAGCTCGACTAGCGGGAGCGCAGATACGCAGTATTTT | CASSSTSGSADTQYF
NA | many | TRBJ2-7 | TRBV18 | TGTGCCAGCTCACCACGAAGGACAGACTACGAGCAGTACTTC | CASSPRRTDYEQYF
NA | NA | TRBJ1-5 | TRBV2 | TGTGCCAGCAGTGTGGAAGGGGGGGCCCAGCCCCAGCATTTT | CASSVEGGAQPQHF
TRBD2 | NA | TRBJ2-7 | TRBV20-1 | TGCAGTGCCCATACCTCGGGACTAGCGAGCTACGAGCAGTACTTC | CSAHTSGLASYEQYF
NA | few | TRBJ1-4 | TRBV4-2 | TGTGCCAGCAGCCCGGACGGACGAAATGAAAAACTGTTTTTT | CASSPDGRNEKLFF
NA | few | TRBJ2-7 | TRBV14 | TGTGCCAGCAGCCAAGAATTGGCCCCTGACGAGCAGTACTTC | CASSQELAPDEQYF
NA | few | TRBJ2-2 | TRBV6-1 | TGTGCCGGGACACCTACTTTAATTTCCGGGGAGCTGTTTTTT | CAGTPTLISGELFF
TRBD1 | NA | TRBJ2-7 | TRBV18 | TGTGCCAGCTCGACCACCGACAGGGCCAACGAGCAGTACTTC | CASSTTDRANEQYF
NA | many | TRBJ2-2 | TRBV25-1 | TGTGCCAGCAGTACCCTGGACAGAGAGGTCGGGGAGCTGTTTTTT | CASSTLDREVGELFF
NA | NA | TRBJ1-2 | TRBV12-3/TRBV12-4 | TGTGCCAGCAGCCCACGGGGGGGGCTGGGCTACACCTTC | CASSPRGGLGYTF